This section outlines one T cell receptor (beta chain) sequence together with its context. Its target is not known. This record belongs to a study of early T cells in non-severe SARS-CoV-2 infection. Overall study context: The sequenced material was bulk RNA from unsorted whole blood, and its chains were unpaired. The study, taken as a whole, reports: Anti-spike CD8 responses were favored by VDJdb matching, which missed private and CD4 specificities.

Unique molecular identifiers tagged individual cDNA molecules. TCRdb ran MiXCR on the 5' RACE reads and lists one entry per CDR3 protein. The table shows under 100,000 distinct CDR3 sequences, with roughly 15% occurring only once. V lost 2 bases and J 7 bases, leaving 6 bases between the germline ends. CDR3 length: 12 amino acids. Germline V gives CDR1 SGHVS, CDR2 FQNEAQ. This chain joins TRBV7-8 and TRBJ2-1; D not certain. The sequencing input was whole blood. This receptor was obtained from an adult who was a healthcare worker with PCR-confirmed SARS-CoV-2 infection or an uninfected control (not recorded which). The CDR3 coding sequence is TGTGCCAGCAGCTTAAACCCTAATGAGCAGTTCTTC. It yields the protein CASSLNPNEQFF.